This T cell receptor beta chain was identified in a study of patients and donors after allogeneic stem cell transplantation. V lost 0 bases to trimming and J lost 2 bases, with 11 bases between them. This CDR3 is built from 16 residues. Germline V gene lookup returns CDR1 LGHNA and CDR2 YSLEER. TCRdb independently ran MiXCR on the RT-PCR reads; one entry per CDR3 protein. This table holds 90,000 to 120,000 distinct CDR3 sequences, around 33% found once. The source of this sequence is a human donor who was either an allogeneic HSCT recipient or a stem cell or donor lymphocyte infusion donor (not recorded which). It is not recorded whose cells these are; they may come from a transplant donor. The chain combines TRBV4-3 with TRBJ1-3; a possible D gene is TRBD1 (6 bases). Sequenced sample: blood, either unsorted or a sorted T cell fraction (not recorded which). In DNA form, the CDR3 reads TGCGCCAGCAGCCAAGACGGGGGGCGCACTGGAAACACCATATATTTT. Translated, it gives CASSQDGGRTGNTIYF.